The clone carrying this T cell receptor beta chain has a handful of counts. Its antigen is currently unknown. The data were taken from a study of blood T cells in healthy people across ages. Whole-study results and caveats: It was not possible, with unsorted PBMCs, to conclusively compare naive and antigen-experienced cells. Diversity estimates drawn from one million T cells were deemed underestimates. Observed TCR beta diversity showed a strong correlation with the percentage of naive T cells as measured by flow cytometry.

With a J-beta primer mix and a sample-barcoded 5' primer, a second PCR ran about 6 to 11 cycles. A template-switch adaptor that had 12 random nucleotides put a tag on each cDNA molecule. TCRdb redid the calling of the 5' RACE reads with MiXCR, one entry per CDR3 protein. The sample lists 550,000 to 700,000 distinct CDR3 sequences; 25% to 30% were seen once. After removal of 6 bases from V and 5 bases from J, the junction contained 10 bases not matched to a gene. The CDR3 totals 14 residues. Germline loops: CDR1 SQVTM, CDR2 ANQGSEA. The source of this sequence is a woman aged 65 to 85 in good health. This chain uses TRBV29-1 with TRBJ2-5, with 9 bases matching TRBD2. The specimen was blood. The CDR3 DNA follows: TGCAGCGTCCAGGCCGGAGCGGGGGGTGAGACCCAGTACTTC. This gives the protein CSVQAGAGGETQYF.